The rows below give T cell receptor beta chains drawn from one sample of a study of T cells after yellow fever vaccination. TCRdb recomputed calls from the 5' RACE reads with MiXCR, one row per CDR3 protein. The repertoire includes 500,000 to 700,000 distinct CDR3 sequences, roughly 19% of them detected once, and 13% to 15% sits in the top ten. The sample in question was PBMCs, obtained 15 days after the yellow fever booster vaccination. All receptors come from a young man who received the YFV17D yellow fever vaccine. CDR3s include the opening cysteine and the closing phenylalanine or tryptophan. Each record gives: J gene, D gene, V gene, clone size, CDR3 DNA, CDR3 protein. The D gene is left open where the match is weak. Only some rows state a clone size, as once, few, many or a class for expanded clones.

>TRBJ1-2|NA|TRBV5-5|NA
TGTGCCAGCAGCTTGGGCAGCCCGAGTGGCTACACCTTC
CASSLGSPSGYTF
>TRBJ2-7|NA|TRBV28|few
TGTGCCAGCAGTTCGTACGGAGGGGATTACGAGCAGTACTTC
CASSSYGGDYEQYF
>TRBJ2-7|NA|TRBV5-1|few
TGCGCCAGCAGCTTGGGAGGGTCCCACGTTAACGACGAGCAGTACTTC
CASSLGGSHVNDEQYF
>TRBJ2-7|NA|TRBV5-1|NA
TGCGCCAGCAGCTTAGGGGAGGCGGGGACGTACGAGCAGTACTTC
CASSLGEAGTYEQYF
>TRBJ2-7|NA|TRBV6-5|NA
TGTGCCAGCAGTTCAACTTCGCTACTAGGACCCTACGAGCAGTACTTC
CASSSTSLLGPYEQYF
>TRBJ2-1|TRBD2|TRBV5-1|few
TGCGCCAGCAGCTTTGCCTCTTCCGGGACTAGCGGGCGTTACAATGAGCAGTTCTTC
CASSFASSGTSGRYNEQFF
>TRBJ1-1|NA|TRBV20-1|NA
TGCAGTGCTAGAGATCTCGGGGGTGCGGAAGCTTTCTTT
CSARDLGGAEAFF
>TRBJ2-2|TRBD2|TRBV7-3|few
TGTGCCAGCAGCTTAAAGTGGGCTAGCGGGAGCGTGAACACCGGGGAGCTGTTTTTT
CASSLKWASGSVNTGELFF
>TRBJ2-1|TRBD2|TRBV29-1|NA
TGCAGCTCACGCACTAGCGGCAATGAGCAGTTCTTC
CSSRTSGNEQFF
>TRBJ2-1|TRBD2|TRBV29-1|NA
TGCAGCGTTGATCCTAGCGGGAGCTTCCGCGGCGGTGAGCAGTTCTTC
CSVDPSGSFRGGEQFF
>TRBJ2-7|NA|TRBV20-1|NA
TGCAGTGCTAGAGGGGCTAGTCCCTACGAGCAGTACTTC
CSARGASPYEQYF
>TRBJ1-5|TRBD1|TRBV10-3|few
TGTGCCATCAGAATGGACAGGAATCAGCCCCAGCATTTT
CAIRMDRNQPQHF
>TRBJ1-4|TRBD1|TRBV5-1|NA
TGCGCCAGCAGCCTGCAGGGGGGAACTAATGAAAAACTGTTTTTT
CASSLQGGTNEKLFF
>TRBJ2-1|TRBD2|TRBV12-3/TRBV12-4|NA
TGTGCCAGCAGTTTAATTTTGGGACTAGCGGGAGTGGTCTCCTACAATGAGCAGTTCTTC
CASSLILGLAGVVSYNEQFF
>TRBJ2-3|TRBD2|TRBV13|few
TGTGCCAGCAGGGTTGGGACTAGCGGTAGCACAGATACGCAGTATTTT
CASRVGTSGSTDTQYF
>TRBJ2-1|TRBD2|TRBV20-1|NA
TGCAGTGCTAGTCCCACCCGGGACTATAGCGATGAGCAGTTCTTC
CSASPTRDYSDEQFF
>TRBJ2-3|NA|TRBV7-2|few
TGTGCCAGCAGCCCACAGGGGAGGGGTTTGGATACGCAGTATTTT
CASSPQGRGLDTQYF
>TRBJ2-2|TRBD1|TRBV5-4|few
TGTGCCAGCAGCATCCGGGACAGGAACACCGGGGAGCTGTTTTTT
CASSIRDRNTGELFF
>TRBJ2-5|NA|TRBV4-3|few
TGCGCCAGCAGCCGAATGGGTCCCCAAGAGACCCAGTACTTC
CASSRMGPQETQYF
>TRBJ2-5|TRBD2|TRBV4-1|NA
TGCGCCAGCAGCCAAGATACCGGGAGGGGAGAGACCCAGTACTTC
CASSQDTGRGETQYF